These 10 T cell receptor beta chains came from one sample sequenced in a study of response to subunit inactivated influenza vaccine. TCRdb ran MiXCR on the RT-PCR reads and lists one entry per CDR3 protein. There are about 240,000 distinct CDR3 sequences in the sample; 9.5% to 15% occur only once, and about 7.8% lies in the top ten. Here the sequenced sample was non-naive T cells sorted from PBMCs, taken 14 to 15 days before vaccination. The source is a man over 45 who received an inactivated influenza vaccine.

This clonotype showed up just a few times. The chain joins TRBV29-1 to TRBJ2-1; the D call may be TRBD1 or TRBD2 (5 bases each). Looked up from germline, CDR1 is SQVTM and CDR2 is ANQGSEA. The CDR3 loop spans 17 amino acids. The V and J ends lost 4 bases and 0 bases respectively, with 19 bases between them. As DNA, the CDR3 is TGCAGCGTTGGAACTAGTGGTAGGGGCAGCTCCTACAATGAGCAGTTCTTC. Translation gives CSVGTSGRGSSYNEQFF.

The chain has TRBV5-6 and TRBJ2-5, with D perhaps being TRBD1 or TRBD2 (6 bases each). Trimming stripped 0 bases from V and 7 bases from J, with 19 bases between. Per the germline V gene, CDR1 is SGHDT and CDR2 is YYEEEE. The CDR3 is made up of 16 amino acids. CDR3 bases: TGTGCCAGCAGCTTGGGAGGGACACGCTACGGGGGGACCCAGTACTTC. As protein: CASSLGGTRYGGTQYF.

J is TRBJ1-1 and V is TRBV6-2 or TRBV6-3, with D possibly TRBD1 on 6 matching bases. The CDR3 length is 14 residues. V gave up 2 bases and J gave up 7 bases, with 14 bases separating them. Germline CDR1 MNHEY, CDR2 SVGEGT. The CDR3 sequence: CASSYPGQIIEAFF. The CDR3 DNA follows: TGTGCCAGCAGTTACCCCGGACAGATCATTGAAGCTTTCTTT.

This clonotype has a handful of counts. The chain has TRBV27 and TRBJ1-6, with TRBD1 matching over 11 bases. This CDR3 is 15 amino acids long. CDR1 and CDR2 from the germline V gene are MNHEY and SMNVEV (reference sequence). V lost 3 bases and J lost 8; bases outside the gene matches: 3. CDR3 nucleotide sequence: TGTGCCAGCAGTTTCGTGGGACAGGGGGATTCACCCCTCCACTTT. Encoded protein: CASSFVGQGDSPLHF.

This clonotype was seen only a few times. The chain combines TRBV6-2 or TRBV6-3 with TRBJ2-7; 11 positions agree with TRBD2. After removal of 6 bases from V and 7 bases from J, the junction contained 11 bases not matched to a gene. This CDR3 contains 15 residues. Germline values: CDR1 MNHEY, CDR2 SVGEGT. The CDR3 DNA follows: TGTGCCAGCAGCCGGACTAGCGGGTCCGGTGGGGAGCAGTACTTC. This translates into CASSRTSGSGGEQYF.

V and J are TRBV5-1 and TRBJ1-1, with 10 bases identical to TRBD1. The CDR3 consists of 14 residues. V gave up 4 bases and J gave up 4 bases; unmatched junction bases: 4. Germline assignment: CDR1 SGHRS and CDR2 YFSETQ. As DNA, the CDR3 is TGCGCCAGCAGCCACGGGACAGGGGCCACTGAAGCTTTCTTT. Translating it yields CASSHGTGATEAFF.

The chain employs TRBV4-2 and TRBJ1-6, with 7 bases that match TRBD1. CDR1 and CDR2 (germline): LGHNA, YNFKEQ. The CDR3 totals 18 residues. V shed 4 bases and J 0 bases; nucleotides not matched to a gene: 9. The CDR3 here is CASSPRQGISSYNSPLHF. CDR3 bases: TGTGCCAGCAGCCCAAGACAGGGTATATCCTCCTATAATTCACCCCTCCACTTT.

As DNA, the CDR3 is TGTGCCACCAGTGCCCTAGGGAGCGGGAGCGTCGCCGGGGAGCTGTTTTTT. As protein: CATSALGSGSVAGELFF. V usage is TRBV24-1 and J usage is TRBJ2-2; TRBD2 agrees at 8 bases. Germline V gives CDR1 KGHDR, CDR2 SFDVKD. The CDR3 sequence is 17 residues long. J was trimmed by 6 bases and V by 5 bases; bases with no gene match: 13.

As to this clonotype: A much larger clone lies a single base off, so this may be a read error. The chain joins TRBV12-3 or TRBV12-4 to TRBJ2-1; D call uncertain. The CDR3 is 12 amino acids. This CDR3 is CDSSLGTREQFF. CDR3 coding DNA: TGTGACAGCAGTTTAGGTACCAGGGAGCAGTTCTTC.

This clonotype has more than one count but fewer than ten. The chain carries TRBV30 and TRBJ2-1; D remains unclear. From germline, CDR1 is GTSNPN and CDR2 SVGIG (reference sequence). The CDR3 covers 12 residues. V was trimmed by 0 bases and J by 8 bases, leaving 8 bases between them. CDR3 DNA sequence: TGTGCCTGGAGTGTACTGGGCTATGAGCAGTTCTTC. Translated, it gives CAWSVLGYEQFF.